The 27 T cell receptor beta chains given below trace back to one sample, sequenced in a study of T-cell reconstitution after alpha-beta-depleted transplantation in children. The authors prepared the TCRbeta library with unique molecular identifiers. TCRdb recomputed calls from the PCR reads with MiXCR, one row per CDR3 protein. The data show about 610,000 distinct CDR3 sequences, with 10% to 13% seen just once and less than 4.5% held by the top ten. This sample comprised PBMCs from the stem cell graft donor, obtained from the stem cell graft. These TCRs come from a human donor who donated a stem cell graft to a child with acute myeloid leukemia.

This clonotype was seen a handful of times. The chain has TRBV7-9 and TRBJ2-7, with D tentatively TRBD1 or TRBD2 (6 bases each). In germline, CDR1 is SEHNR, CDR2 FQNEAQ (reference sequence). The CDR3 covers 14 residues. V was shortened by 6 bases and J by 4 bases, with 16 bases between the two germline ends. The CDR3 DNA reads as TGTGCCAGCAGTTCCTCTGGGGGGCTTTACGAGCAGTACTTC. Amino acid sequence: CASSSSGGLYEQYF.

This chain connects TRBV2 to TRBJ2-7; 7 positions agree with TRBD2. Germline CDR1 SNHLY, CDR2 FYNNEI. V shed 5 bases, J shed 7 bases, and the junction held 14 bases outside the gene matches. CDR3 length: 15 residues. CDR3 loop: CASSPVGGPGGEQYF. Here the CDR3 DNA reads TGTGCCAGCAGTCCGGTCGGTGGCCCCGGGGGGGAGCAGTACTTC.

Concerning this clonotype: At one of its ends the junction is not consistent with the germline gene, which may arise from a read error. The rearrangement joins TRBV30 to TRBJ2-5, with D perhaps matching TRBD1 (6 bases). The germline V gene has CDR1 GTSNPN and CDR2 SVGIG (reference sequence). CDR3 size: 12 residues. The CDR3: CDWSQGQETQYF. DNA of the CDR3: TGTGACTGGAGTCAGGGGCAAGAGACCCAGTACTTC. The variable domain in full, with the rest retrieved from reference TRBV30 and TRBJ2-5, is SQTIHQWPATLVQPVGSPLSLECTVEGTSNPNLYWYRQAAGRGLQLLFYSVGIGQISSEVPQNLSASRPQDRQFILSSKKLLLSDSGFYLCDWSQGQETQYFGPGTRLLVL.

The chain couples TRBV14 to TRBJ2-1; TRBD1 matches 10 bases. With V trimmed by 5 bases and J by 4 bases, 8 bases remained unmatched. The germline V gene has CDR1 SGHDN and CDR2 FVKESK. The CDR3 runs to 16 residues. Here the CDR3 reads CASSAGTGVFYNEQFF. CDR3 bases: TGTGCCAGCAGCGCCGGGACAGGGGTTTTTTACAATGAGCAGTTCTTC.

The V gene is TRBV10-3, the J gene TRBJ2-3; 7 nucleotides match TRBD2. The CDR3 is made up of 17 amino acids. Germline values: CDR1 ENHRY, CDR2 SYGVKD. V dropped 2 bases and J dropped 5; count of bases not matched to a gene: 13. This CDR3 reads CAISEGLGAGAKDTQYF. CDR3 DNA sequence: TGTGCCATCAGTGAGGGTTTGGGCGCGGGAGCTAAAGATACGCAGTATTTT.

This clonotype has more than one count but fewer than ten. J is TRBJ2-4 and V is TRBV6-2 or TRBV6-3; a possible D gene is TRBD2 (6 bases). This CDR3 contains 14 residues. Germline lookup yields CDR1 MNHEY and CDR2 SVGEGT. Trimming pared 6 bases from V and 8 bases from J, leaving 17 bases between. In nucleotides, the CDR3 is TGTGCCAGCAGCACCGACGGGGGTTTGGACATTCAGTACTTC. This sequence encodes CASSTDGGLDIQYF.

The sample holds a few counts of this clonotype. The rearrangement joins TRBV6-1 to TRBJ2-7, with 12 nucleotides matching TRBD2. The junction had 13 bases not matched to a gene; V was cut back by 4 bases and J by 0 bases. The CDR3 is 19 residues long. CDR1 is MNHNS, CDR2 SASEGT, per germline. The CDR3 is CASSAGQTWTSGTSYEQYF. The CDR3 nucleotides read TGTGCCAGCAGTGCGGGACAGACCTGGACTAGCGGGACCTCCTACGAGCAGTACTTC.

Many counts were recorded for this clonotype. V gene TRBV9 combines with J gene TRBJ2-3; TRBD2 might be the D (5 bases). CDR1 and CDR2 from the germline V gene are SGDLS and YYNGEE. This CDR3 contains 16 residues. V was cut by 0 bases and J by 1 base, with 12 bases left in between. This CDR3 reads CASSVGGQSGTDTQYF. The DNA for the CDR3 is TGTGCCAGCAGCGTAGGAGGGCAATCCGGCACAGATACGCAGTATTTT.

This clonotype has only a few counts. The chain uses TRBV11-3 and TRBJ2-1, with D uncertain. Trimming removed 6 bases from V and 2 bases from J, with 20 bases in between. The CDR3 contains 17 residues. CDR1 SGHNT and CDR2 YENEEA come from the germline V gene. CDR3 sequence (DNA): TGTGCCAGCAGATATACACAGTCCTTCCCTACCTACAATGAGCAGTTCTTC. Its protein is CASRYTQSFPTYNEQFF.

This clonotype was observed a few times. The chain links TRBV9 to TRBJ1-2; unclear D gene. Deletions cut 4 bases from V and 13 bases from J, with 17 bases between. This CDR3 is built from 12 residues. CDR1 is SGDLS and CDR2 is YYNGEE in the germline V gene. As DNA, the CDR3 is TGTGCCAGCAGCCCCCGATTTCGGAGTATCACCTTC. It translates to CASSPRFRSITF.

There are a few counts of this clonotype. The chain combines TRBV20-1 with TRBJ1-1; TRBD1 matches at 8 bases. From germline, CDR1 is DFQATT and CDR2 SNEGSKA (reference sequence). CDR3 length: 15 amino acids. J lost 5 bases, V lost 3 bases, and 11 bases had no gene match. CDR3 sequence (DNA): TGCAGTGCTAGGTTCTCCAGGGGGCGGGGAACTGAAGCTTTCTTT. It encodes CSARFSRGRGTEAFF.

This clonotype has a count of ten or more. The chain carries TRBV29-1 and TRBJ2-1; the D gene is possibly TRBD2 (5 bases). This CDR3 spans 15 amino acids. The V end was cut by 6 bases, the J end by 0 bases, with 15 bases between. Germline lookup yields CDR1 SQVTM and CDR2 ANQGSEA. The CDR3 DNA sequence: TGCAGCGTGTGGGCGGGCTCCAGCTCCTACAATGAGCAGTTCTTC. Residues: CSVWAGSSSYNEQFF.

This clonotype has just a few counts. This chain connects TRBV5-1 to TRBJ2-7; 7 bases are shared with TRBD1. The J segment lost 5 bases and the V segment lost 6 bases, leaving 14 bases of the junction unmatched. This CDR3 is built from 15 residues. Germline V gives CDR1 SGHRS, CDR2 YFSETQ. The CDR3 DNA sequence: TGCGCCAGCAAATACAGGGGATCCTCTGACGACGAGCAGTACTTC. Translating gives CASKYRGSSDDEQYF.

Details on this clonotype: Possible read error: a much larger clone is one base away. DNA for the CDR3: TGTGCCACCTCAAACCCAGATACGGAGTATTTT. Translated: CATSNPDTEYF. V and J are TRBV10-3 and TRBJ2-3; D call uncertain. This CDR3 has 11 residues. Germline CDR1 and CDR2: ENHRY and SYGVKD.

CDR3 DNA: TGTGCCAGCAGCTACCTGGACAGGGGCAATCAGCCCCAGCATTTT. Its translation: CASSYLDRGNQPQHF. This sequence joins TRBV12-3 or TRBV12-4 and TRBJ1-5, with 8 bases matching TRBD1. V lost 6 bases and J lost 2; bases outside the gene matches: 6. This CDR3 has 15 amino acids.

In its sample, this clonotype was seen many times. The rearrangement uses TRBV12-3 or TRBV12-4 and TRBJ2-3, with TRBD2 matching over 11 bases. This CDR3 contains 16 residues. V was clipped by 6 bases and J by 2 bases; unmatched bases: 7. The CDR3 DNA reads TGTGCCAGCAGCCGGGAACTAGCGGGAGTCACAGATACGCAGTATTTT. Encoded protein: CASSRELAGVTDTQYF.

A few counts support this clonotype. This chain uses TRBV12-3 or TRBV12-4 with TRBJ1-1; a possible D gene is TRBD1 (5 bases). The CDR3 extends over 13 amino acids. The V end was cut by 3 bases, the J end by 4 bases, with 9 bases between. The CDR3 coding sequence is TGTGCCAGCAGTTTCGGGGCGCGCACTGAAGCTTTCTTT. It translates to CASSFGARTEAFF.

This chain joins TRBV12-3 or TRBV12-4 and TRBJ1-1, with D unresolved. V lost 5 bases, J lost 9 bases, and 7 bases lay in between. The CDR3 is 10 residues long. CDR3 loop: CASSQLQAFF. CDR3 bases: TGTGCCAGCAGTCAATTGCAAGCTTTCTTT.

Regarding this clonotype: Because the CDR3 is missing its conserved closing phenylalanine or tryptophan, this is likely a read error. The CDR3 loop is CASSPPNVGYNEQFS. CDR3 DNA sequence: TGTGCCAGCAGCCCCCCGAACGTGGGGTACAATGAGCAGTTCTCC. This chain connects TRBV7-3 to TRBJ2-1; D is undetermined. CDR3 size: 15 residues. Germline CDR1 and CDR2: SGHTA and FQGTGA. The V gene lost 5 bases and the J gene lost 4 bases, with 15 bases spanning the gap.

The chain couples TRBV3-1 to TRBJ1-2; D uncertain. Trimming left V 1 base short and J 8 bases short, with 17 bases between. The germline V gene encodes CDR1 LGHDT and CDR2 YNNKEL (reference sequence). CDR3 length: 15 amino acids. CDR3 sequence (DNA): TGTGCCAGCAGCCAAGTGAGGGTGGGAGGGCGAGGCTACACCTTC. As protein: CASSQVRVGGRGYTF.

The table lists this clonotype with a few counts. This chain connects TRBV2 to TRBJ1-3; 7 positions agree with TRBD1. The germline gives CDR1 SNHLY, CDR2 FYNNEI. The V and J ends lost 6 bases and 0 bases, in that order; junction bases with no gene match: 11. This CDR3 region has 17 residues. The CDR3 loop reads CASRSGGTVSSGNTIYF. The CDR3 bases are TGTGCCAGCAGATCAGGGGGGACCGTTAGCTCTGGAAACACCATATATTTT. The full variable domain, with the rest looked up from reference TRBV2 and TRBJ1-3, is EPEVTQTPSHQVTQMGQEVILRCVPISNHLYFYWYRQILGQKVEFLVSFYNNEISEKSEIFDDQFSVERPDGSNFTLKIRSTKLEDSAMYFCASRSGGTVSSGNTIYFGEGSWLTVV.

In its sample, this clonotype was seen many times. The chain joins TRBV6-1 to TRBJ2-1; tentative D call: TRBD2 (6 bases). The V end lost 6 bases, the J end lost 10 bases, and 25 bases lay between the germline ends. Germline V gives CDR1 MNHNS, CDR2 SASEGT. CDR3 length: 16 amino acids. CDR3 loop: CASSSTPRLGGDEQFF. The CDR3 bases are TGTGCCAGCAGCTCTACCCCCCGTCTGGGAGGCGACGAGCAGTTCTTC.

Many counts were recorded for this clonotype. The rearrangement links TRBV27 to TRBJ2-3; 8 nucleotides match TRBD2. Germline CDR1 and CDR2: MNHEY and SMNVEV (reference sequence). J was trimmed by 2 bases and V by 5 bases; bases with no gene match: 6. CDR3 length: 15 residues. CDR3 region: CASSPGGGDTDTQYF. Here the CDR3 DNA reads TGTGCCAGCAGTCCCGGGGGGGGGGACACAGATACGCAGTATTTT.

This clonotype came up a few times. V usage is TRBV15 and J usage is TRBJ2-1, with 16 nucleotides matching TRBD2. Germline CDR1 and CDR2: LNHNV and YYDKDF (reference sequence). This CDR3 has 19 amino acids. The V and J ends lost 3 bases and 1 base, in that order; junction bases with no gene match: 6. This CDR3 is CATSSPGTSGRGSYNEQFF. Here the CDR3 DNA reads TGTGCCACCAGCAGCCCCGGGACTAGCGGGAGGGGATCCTACAATGAGCAGTTCTTC. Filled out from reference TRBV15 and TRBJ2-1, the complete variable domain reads DAMVIQNPRYQVTQFGKPVTLSCSQTLNHNVMYWYQQKSSQAPKLLFHYYDKDFNNEADTPDNFQSRRPNTSFCFLDIRSPGLGDTAMYLCATSSPGTSGRGSYNEQFFGPGTRLTVL.

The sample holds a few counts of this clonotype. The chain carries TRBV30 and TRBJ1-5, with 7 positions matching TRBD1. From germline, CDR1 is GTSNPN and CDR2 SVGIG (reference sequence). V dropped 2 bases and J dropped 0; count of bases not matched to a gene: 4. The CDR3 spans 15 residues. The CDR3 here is CAWSLGGFSNQPQHF. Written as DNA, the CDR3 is TGTGCCTGGAGTTTAGGGGGCTTTAGCAATCAGCCCCAGCATTTT. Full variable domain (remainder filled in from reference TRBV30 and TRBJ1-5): SQTIHQWPATLVQPVGSPLSLECTVEGTSNPNLYWYRQAAGRGLQLLFYSVGIGQISSEVPQNLSASRPQDRQFILSSKKLLLSDSGFYLCAWSLGGFSNQPQHFGDGTRLSIL.

CDR3 loop: CASSPIRSGAINGEQYF. The CDR3 DNA sequence: TGTGCCAGCTCACCAATTCGAAGCGGGGCGATTAACGGCGAGCAGTACTTC. The chain combines TRBV18 with TRBJ2-7, with 7 bases lining up with TRBD2. The CDR3 extends over 17 amino acids. Trimming cost V 2 bases and J 6 bases; bases outside gene matches: 16. Germline CDR1 and CDR2: KGHSH and LQKENI.

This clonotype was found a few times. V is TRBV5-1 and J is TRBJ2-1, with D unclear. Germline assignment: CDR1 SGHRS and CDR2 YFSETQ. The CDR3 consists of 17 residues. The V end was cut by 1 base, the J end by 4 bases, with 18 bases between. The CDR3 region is CASSLPPQSPFYNEQFF. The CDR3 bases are TGCGCCAGCAGCTTGCCCCCTCAGAGCCCTTTTTACAATGAGCAGTTCTTC.